These 32 T cell receptor beta chains share one sample of origin, sequenced in a study of regulatory T cells in long-lasting Graves disease. The time point: newly diagnosed GD, antithyroid drugs for less than 3 months. RNA isolated from PBMCs was used to make the TCR library. Library construction for TCR beta used iRepertoire HTBI primers and Arm-PCR of CDR3 regions. TCRdb processed the multiplex PCR reads anew with MiXCR; each CDR3 protein has one entry. The sample contains 350,000 to 500,000 distinct CDR3 sequences, about 17% of which appear only once. This sample also appeared in a second study, on T cells in Graves' hyperthyroidism and ophthalmopathy.

The sample consisted of peripheral blood mononuclear cells (PBMCs), taken at new diagnosis, from a patient treated with antithyroid drugs. These receptors originate from a woman in her thirties with Graves disease.

The genes are TRBV7-8 and TRBJ1-1; no clear D. V shed 5 bases and J shed 5 bases, with 12 bases lying between them. Germline V CDR1 and CDR2: SGHVS, FQNEAQ. CDR3 length: 13 amino acids. CDR3 residues: CASSLRRVTEAFF. The DNA of the CDR3 is TGTGCCAGCAGCCTCAGGCGGGTTACTGAAGCTTTCTTT.

As for this clonotype: A much larger clone differs by one base, so this may be a read error. J is TRBJ1-6 and V is TRBV7-8; 10 bases map to TRBD1. V shed 5 bases and J 9 bases; nucleotides not matched to a gene: 1. Germline V gene sequence: CDR1 SGHVS, CDR2 FQNEAQ. This CDR3 contains 13 residues. CDR3 in amino acids: CASSRDRGSPLHF. In nucleotides, the CDR3 is TGTGCCAGCAGCCGGGACAGGGGTTCACCCCTCCACTTT.

This clonotype occurred many times. J is TRBJ2-3 and V is TRBV2; 7 bases are shared with TRBD2. V shed 6 bases, J shed 5 bases, and the junction held 14 bases outside the gene matches. Germline CDR1 reads SNHLY; CDR2 reads FYNNEI. The CDR3 loop spans 16 amino acids. DNA of the CDR3: TGTGCCAGCAGGACGGCCCCTCGCGGGAGAAAAGATACGCAGTATTTT. Its protein product is CASRTAPRGRKDTQYF.

This clonotype appeared many times. V and J are TRBV2 and TRBJ1-5; D not certain. V was shortened by 3 bases and J by 2 bases, with 11 bases between the two germline ends. Germline CDR1 reads SNHLY; CDR2 reads FYNNEI. CDR3 size: 15 residues. CDR3 residues: CASSESGNGNQPQHF. CDR3 DNA: TGTGCCAGCAGTGAGTCGGGAAATGGCAATCAGCCCCAGCATTTT.

This clonotype has at least ten counts. The rearrangement uses TRBV6-5 and TRBJ1-1; D unclear. The ends were cut back, 3 bases at V and 5 bases at J, with 13 bases in the middle. The CDR3 loop spans 14 amino acids. The germline gives CDR1 MNHEY, CDR2 SVGAGI. CDR3 sequence: CASSYSDFKTEAFF. CDR3 sequence (DNA): TGTGCCAGCAGTTATTCCGACTTTAAAACTGAAGCTTTCTTT.

The J gene is TRBJ2-3, the V gene TRBV19, with 7 bases matching TRBD1. This CDR3 contains 14 residues. CDR1 LNHDA and CDR2 SQIVND come from the germline V gene (reference sequence). Losses at the gene ends were 9 bases for V and 2 bases for J; bases not matched to a gene: 8. The CDR3 DNA sequence: TGTGCCAGCCAACAGGGGTTGAACACAGATACGCAGTATTTT. It codes for CASQQGLNTDTQYF.

In its sample, this clonotype was seen many times. This chain connects TRBV7-8 to TRBJ2-7; unclear D gene. This CDR3 region has 12 residues. The V end lost 5 bases, the J end lost 5 bases, and 10 bases lay between the germline ends. Germline CDR1 and CDR2: SGHVS and FQNEAQ. DNA for the CDR3: TGTGCCAGCAGCCCGAGGTTGGACGAGCAGTACTTC. Its translation is CASSPRLDEQYF.

The chain links TRBV20-1 to TRBJ2-4, with 7 bases that match TRBD2. CDR3 size: 15 residues. Per germline, CDR1 DFQATT and CDR2 SNEGSKA (reference sequence). V gave up 3 bases and J gave up 4 bases; unmatched junction bases: 9. The CDR3 protein is CSASSAGDGKNIQYF. The CDR3 DNA is TGCAGTGCTAGCTCGGCGGGAGACGGGAAAAACATTCAGTACTTC.

Of note for this clonotype: Mismatch with germline at one junction end may stem from a read error. The rearrangement joins TRBV12-3 or TRBV12-4 to TRBJ2-6; tentatively, D is TRBD1 (5 bases). The CDR3 is 15 residues long. The CDR3 region is CASRKDSAGASVLTF. The CDR3 bases are TGTGCCAGCAGAAAAGACAGTGCTGGGGCCAGCGTCCTGACTTTC.

Written as DNA, the CDR3 is TGCAGTGCTAGACGACAGGGAAATAACTATGGCTACACCTTC. It yields the protein CSARRQGNNYGYTF. The chain has TRBV20-1 and TRBJ1-2; 7 bases agree with TRBD1. Trimming took 2 bases from V and 1 from J; bases not matched to a gene: 4. Germline CDR1 is DFQATT and CDR2 is SNEGSKA (reference sequence). The CDR3 loop spans 14 amino acids.

The table lists this clonotype with a few counts. The genes are TRBV19 and TRBJ2-7; TRBD1 might be the D (6 bases). CDR3 length: 15 residues. Germline lookup yields CDR1 LNHDA and CDR2 SQIVND (reference sequence). Trimming stripped 4 bases from V and 1 base from J, with 14 bases between. The CDR3: CASSKGRGRSYEQYF. CDR3 bases: TGTGCCAGTAGTAAGGGCAGGGGAAGGTCCTACGAGCAGTACTTC.

The J gene is TRBJ1-5, the V gene TRBV5-1; possible D gene TRBD1, 6 bases. This CDR3 is built from 15 residues. Germline lookup yields CDR1 SGHRS and CDR2 YFSETQ. The V and J ends lost 0 bases and 6 bases respectively, with 13 bases between them. The CDR3, as DNA: TGCGCCAGCAGCTTGGGGGGGGCGCGTGGTCAGCCCCAGCATTTT. Amino acid sequence: CASSLGGARGQPQHF.

Notes on this clonotype: This may be a read error: a much more frequent sequence differs by one nucleotide. The chain recombines TRBV3-1 with TRBJ2-1; D gene unclear. Trimming stripped 1 base from V and 6 bases from J, with 13 bases between. The CDR3 extends over 15 amino acids. CDR1 and CDR2 from the germline V gene are LGHDT and YNNKEL (reference sequence). In DNA form, the CDR3 reads TGTGCCAGCAGCCAAGGTCGGCGGAAATGCAATGAGCAGTTCTTC. This sequence encodes CASSQGRRKCNEQFF.

This clonotype showed up many times. The gene calls are TRBV30 and TRBJ2-7; 11 positions agree with TRBD1. V shed 0 bases, J shed 3 bases, and the junction held 7 bases outside the gene matches. CDR1 GTSNPN and CDR2 SVGIG come from the germline V gene (reference sequence). The CDR3 runs 16 residues. CDR3 sequence (DNA): TGTGCCTGGAGTGTGATAGGACAGGGGGCGGACTACGAGCAGTACTTC. Protein product: CAWSVIGQGADYEQYF.

This clonotype has a count of ten or more. The rearrangement uses TRBV24-1 and TRBJ2-1, with TRBD2 identical over 11 bases. The CDR3 runs to 15 residues. Unmatched junction bases numbered 6, after V lost 9 bases and J lost 3 bases. Germline V gives CDR1 KGHDR, CDR2 SFDVKD. The CDR3 region is CATHSGRAHYNEQFF. Here the CDR3 DNA reads TGTGCCACCCATAGCGGGAGGGCCCACTACAATGAGCAGTTCTTC.

This clonotype was counted only a few times. V is TRBV19 and J is TRBJ2-1, with D maybe TRBD2 (7 bases). Germline assignment: CDR1 LNHDA and CDR2 SQIVND (reference sequence). V gave up 6 bases and J gave up 7 bases, with 13 bases separating them. The CDR3 loop spans 13 amino acids. The CDR3 region has the DNA TGTGCCAGTAGGAGGGGGGGGATGAATGAGCAGTTCTTC. It is translated as CASRRGGMNEQFF. Full variable domain (remainder filled in from reference TRBV19 and TRBJ2-1): DGGITQSPKYLFRKEGQNVTLSCEQNLNHDAMYWYRQDPGQGLRLIYYSQIVNDFQKGDIAEGYSVSREKKESFPLTVTSAQKNPTAFYLCASRRGGMNEQFFGPGTRLTVL.

This clonotype was recorded at least ten times. The chain recombines TRBV6-9 with TRBJ2-3; D is unresolved. CDR1 and CDR2 (germline): MNHGY, SVAAGI. The length of the CDR3 is 15 residues. Between the trimmed V and J ends, which lost 0 bases and 10 bases, there was a span of 17 bases. This chain's CDR3 is CASSYSFLKERAQYF. DNA of the CDR3: TGTGCCAGCAGTTATTCATTCCTCAAGGAGCGAGCGCAGTATTTT.

V is TRBV3-1 and J is TRBJ1-2; D gene uncertain. Germline CDR1 LGHDT, CDR2 YNNKEL (reference sequence). The CDR3 extends over 11 amino acids. Trimming took off 1 base at V and 8 bases at J, with 5 bases between the two ends. For the CDR3, the DNA is TGTGCCAGCAGCCAAGGGGGAGGCTACACCTTC. Protein: CASSQGGGYTF. The variable domain in full, completed from reference TRBV3-1 and TRBJ1-2, reads DTAVSQTPKYLVTQMGNDKSIKCEQNLGHDTMYWYKQDSKKFLKIMFSYNNKELIINETVPNRFSPKSPDKAHLNLHINSLELGDSAVYFCASSQGGGYTFGSGTRLTVV.

This clonotype showed up many times. V usage is TRBV6-5 and J usage is TRBJ2-1; the D gene is possibly TRBD2 (6 bases). The V gene's germline CDR1 is MNHEY and CDR2 SVGAGI. Trimming cost V 0 bases and J 7 bases, with 13 bases left between them. The CDR3 spans 15 residues. This chain's CDR3 is CASSYSAGSSNEQFF. In DNA, the CDR3 is TGTGCCAGCAGTTACTCGGCGGGATCGAGTAATGAGCAGTTCTTC.

This clonotype was detected ten times or more. The rearrangement links TRBV6-1 to TRBJ2-7; 7 nucleotides match TRBD2. The CDR3 has 13 residues. V shed 7 bases, J shed 5 bases, and the junction held 8 bases outside the gene matches. CDR1 and CDR2 from the germline V gene are MNHNS and SASEGT. The CDR3 spells CASMRETSHEQYF. CDR3 nucleotide sequence: TGTGCCAGCATGCGGGAGACGTCGCACGAGCAGTACTTC.

This clonotype was recorded at least ten times. The chain uses TRBV7-9 and TRBJ2-7, with 10 positions matching TRBD2. Trimming took 1 base from V and 3 from J; bases not matched to a gene: 3. Looked up from germline, CDR1 is SEHNR and CDR2 is FQNEAQ (reference sequence). The CDR3 contains 15 residues. CDR3 sequence reads: CASSLVAGGLYEQYF. The CDR3 DNA reads as TGTGCCAGCAGCTTAGTAGCGGGAGGCCTCTACGAGCAGTACTTC.

This clonotype was recorded many times. The chain has TRBV27 and TRBJ1-5, with 10 bases identical to TRBD1. Germline CDR1 is MNHEY and CDR2 is SMNVEV (reference sequence). CDR3 size: 12 residues. CDR3 sequence (DNA): TGTGCGAGACAGGGGGCTGGTCAGCCCCAGCATTTT. It specifies CARQGAGQPQHF.

The sample holds many counts of this clonotype. The chain links TRBV29-1 to TRBJ1-1; D not certain. CDR3 size: 15 residues. V gave up 6 bases and J gave up 5 bases, with 22 bases separating them. Germline V gene lookup returns CDR1 SQVTM and CDR2 ANQGSEA. The CDR3 protein is CSVAYKGVRGTEAFF. The CDR3 DNA follows: TGCAGCGTCGCTTATAAGGGCGTCCGAGGGACTGAAGCTTTCTTT.

V gene TRBV19 combines with J gene TRBJ1-1; D is ambiguous. The germline gives CDR1 LNHDA, CDR2 SQIVND (reference sequence). V lost 2 bases and J lost 4, with 14 bases in between. This CDR3 contains 15 residues. CDR3 residues: CASSISGSHGTEAFF. The CDR3 DNA is TGTGCCAGTAGTATATCGGGGAGCCACGGCACTGAAGCTTTCTTT.

This clonotype has only a few counts. The chain joins TRBV6-2 or TRBV6-3 to TRBJ2-3; D call uncertain. The CDR3 covers 15 residues. Trimming stripped 7 bases from V and 5 bases from J, with 19 bases between. The germline V gene has CDR1 MNHEY and CDR2 SVGEGT. This CDR3 reads CASTVSRNLGDTQYF. CDR3 DNA: TGTGCCAGCACAGTTTCCCGCAACCTAGGAGATACGCAGTATTTT.

This clonotype was picked up many times. V is TRBV20-1 and J is TRBJ2-3; D possibly corresponds to TRBD2 (7 bases). V gave up 3 bases and J gave up 5 bases, with 18 bases separating them. The germline V gene encodes CDR1 DFQATT and CDR2 SNEGSKA (reference sequence). There are 15 residues in the CDR3. CDR3 sequence reads: CSARGGAGKGDTQYF. The CDR3 DNA reads TGCAGTGCTAGGGGGGGGGCGGGAAAGGGAGATACGCAGTATTTT.

The sample holds many counts of this clonotype. The CDR3, as DNA: TGTGCCAGAGATCGACAGGACACCGGGGAGCTGTTTTTT. Encoded protein: CARDRQDTGELFF. V usage is TRBV7-9 and J usage is TRBJ2-2, with a possible D match to TRBD1 (6 bases). V was trimmed by 9 bases and J by 3 bases, leaving 11 bases between them. Germline CDR1 reads SEHNR; CDR2 reads FQNEAQ (reference sequence). The CDR3 is 13 amino acids.

CDR3: CASSQDPGQVYEQYF. Here the CDR3 DNA reads TGTGCCAGCAGCCAAGACCCCGGACAGGTCTACGAGCAGTACTTC. This sequence joins TRBV4-2 and TRBJ2-7; 7 bases map to TRBD1. The CDR3 has 15 amino acids. Losses at the gene ends were 0 bases for V and 3 bases for J; bases not matched to a gene: 5. Germline CDR1 and CDR2: LGHNA and YNFKEQ.

This clonotype has just a few counts. The chain uses TRBV30 and TRBJ2-3; no firm D call. Germline CDR1 GTSNPN, CDR2 SVGIG (reference sequence). V was pared by 5 bases and J by 3 bases, with 6 bases between. This CDR3 has 11 residues. The CDR3 here is CAWGSTDTQYF. The CDR3 DNA follows: TGTGCCTGGGGATCGACAGATACGCAGTATTTT.

V usage is TRBV20-1 and J usage is TRBJ2-3; the D gene is possibly TRBD1 (5 bases). The CDR3 loop spans 14 amino acids. CDR1 DFQATT and CDR2 SNEGSKA come from the germline V gene (reference sequence). The V gene lost 6 bases and the J gene lost 0 bases, with 13 bases spanning the gap. The CDR3 loop reads CSAKQGFSTDTQYF. CDR3 nucleotide sequence: TGCAGTGCAAAGCAGGGATTTAGCACAGATACGCAGTATTTT.

This clonotype was seen a few times. This may arise from a read error, as a much more abundant clone is one base away. V is TRBV11-2 and J is TRBJ2-2, with 7 bases aligning to TRBD2. This CDR3 is built from 18 residues. CDR1 is SGHAT and CDR2 is FQNNGV in the germline V gene. CDR3 sequence: CANSLDYASGSNTGELFF. CDR3 sequence (DNA): TGTGCCAACAGCTTGGATTACGCTAGCGGCTCGAACACCGGGGAGCTGTTTTTT.

This clonotype was counted a few times. The chain links TRBV19 to TRBJ1-5, with 10 bases fitting TRBD1. V was clipped by 7 bases and J by 5 bases; unmatched bases: 8. Germline V lookup: CDR1 LNHDA, CDR2 SQIVND (reference sequence). This CDR3 has 15 amino acids. The CDR3 here is CASNIGQGGYQPQHF. The CDR3 nucleotides are TGTGCCAGTAATATCGGACAGGGGGGGTATCAGCCCCAGCATTTT.